The 14 T cell receptor beta chains below come from one sample, sequenced in a study of T cell changes during pregnancy in multiple sclerosis. Data came from immunoSEQ multiplex PCR; TCRdb stores just in-frame clones and leaves some out. The sample consists of 53,000 or so clones, approximately 94% of them appearing once. This specimen was CD4+ T cells from peripheral blood mononuclear cells, taken in the second trimester of pregnancy. The receptors shown here come from a female donor with multiple sclerosis, enrolled in a pregnancy study.

The CDR3 is CASSFNRGVGTEAFF. The CDR3, as DNA: TGTGCCAGCAGCTTTAACAGGGGCGTCGGCACTGAAGCTTTCTTT. The chain employs TRBV7-2 and TRBJ1-1; 7 positions match TRBD1. J gave up 4 bases and V 3 bases, and 8 bases lay outside the gene matches. CDR3 length: 15 residues. In germline, CDR1 is SGHTA, CDR2 FQGNSA.

This clone appeared a single time. CDR3 region: CASSMIFRVGVDQPQHF. The CDR3 bases are TGTGCCAGTAGTATGATTTTTCGTGTGGGAGTAGATCAGCCCCAGCATTTT. The V gene is TRBV19, the J gene TRBJ1-5; D not resolved. V was clipped by 3 bases and J by 5 bases, with 20 bases between them. Germline V gene lookup returns CDR1 LNHDA and CDR2 SQIVND (reference sequence). The CDR3 contains 17 residues.

The rearrangement uses TRBV27 and TRBJ1-2, with TRBD1 identical over 7 bases. V lost 0 bases to trimming and J lost 6 bases; unmatched junction nucleotides: 7. There are 15 residues in the CDR3. The germline gives CDR1 MNHEY, CDR2 SMNVEV (reference sequence). The CDR3 DNA reads as TGTGCCAGCAGTTTATCCCAGCCACAGGGGAATGGCTACACCTTC. Protein product: CASSLSQPQGNGYTF.

V usage is TRBV25-1 and J usage is TRBJ1-1; tentatively, D is TRBD1 (5 bases). Between the trimmed V and J ends, which lost 1 base and 2 bases, there was a span of 11 bases. This CDR3 region has 15 residues. Germline loops: CDR1 MGHDK, CDR2 SYGVNS. The CDR3 loop is CASSESGPRNTEAFF. The CDR3 DNA reads TGTGCCAGCAGTGAATCAGGGCCTCGAAACACTGAAGCTTTCTTT.

V gene TRBV5-8 combines with J gene TRBJ2-1, with D possibly TRBD2 on 6 matching bases. There are 16 residues in the CDR3. V was trimmed by 3 bases and J by 0 bases, leaving 13 bases between them. The germline CDR1 and CDR2 sequences are SGHTS and YDEGEE. CDR3 sequence: CASSSLALSSYNEQFF. Written as DNA, the CDR3 is TGTGCCAGCAGCTCCCTAGCGCTAAGCTCCTACAATGAGCAGTTCTTC.

CDR3 nucleotide sequence: TGTGCCAGCAGCTCTAGCGGGTTAACCGGGGAGCTGTTTTTT. As protein: CASSSSGLTGELFF. V is TRBV5-4 and J is TRBJ2-2; 8 bases agree with TRBD2. V trimming: 3 bases; J trimming: 5 bases; junction bases outside the gene matches: 3. The CDR3 sequence is 14 residues long. Germline assignment: CDR1 SGHNT and CDR2 YYREEE (reference sequence).

The chain employs TRBV5-4 and TRBJ2-3; maybe TRBD2 (6 bases). Germline loops: CDR1 SGHNT, CDR2 YYREEE (reference sequence). Trimming took 1 base from V and 6 from J, leaving 12 bases between them. The CDR3 covers 14 residues. CDR3 loop: CASSLRGGSDTQYF. The CDR3 nucleotides are TGTGCCAGCAGCTTGCGGGGAGGCTCCGATACGCAGTATTTT.

The genes are TRBV18 and TRBJ1-1; D is possibly TRBD1 (6 bases). Deletions cut 4 bases from V and 0 bases from J, with 12 bases between. The CDR3 spans 15 residues. Germline assignment: CDR1 KGHSH and CDR2 LQKENI. In DNA, the CDR3 is TGTGCCAGCTCACAGCGCCGGACAGTGAACACTGAAGCTTTCTTT. It yields the protein CASSQRRTVNTEAFF.

The chain couples TRBV4-2 to TRBJ2-4, with 10 nucleotides matching TRBD2. The CDR3 has 18 residues. The V gene's germline CDR1 is LGHNA and CDR2 YNFKEQ. The J segment lost 0 bases and the V segment lost 0 bases, leaving 5 bases of the junction unmatched. CDR3 residues: CASSQDPSGGLAKNIQYF. DNA of the CDR3: TGTGCCAGCAGCCAAGATCCTAGCGGGGGATTAGCCAAAAACATTCAGTACTTC.

This clone was seen a single time. The CDR3 sequence is CASSLWGLPTDTQYF. In nucleotides, the CDR3 is TGTGCCAGCAGCTTATGGGGACTCCCCACAGATACGCAGTATTTT. The chain links TRBV11-2 to TRBJ2-3, with D maybe TRBD2 (6 bases). The germline gives CDR1 SGHAT, CDR2 FQNNGV. Trimming took off 2 bases at V and 2 bases at J, with 11 bases between the two ends. The CDR3 sequence is 15 residues long.

This chain uses TRBV6-5 with TRBJ1-1, with a weak D call TRBD1 (6 bases). Trimming took off 0 bases at V and 0 bases at J, with 11 bases between the two ends. CDR3 length: 16 amino acids. Germline V gives CDR1 MNHEY, CDR2 SVGAGI. CDR3 DNA: TGTGCCAGCAGTTACTCCCGAGGGGGAATGAACACTGAAGCTTTCTTT. Translating gives CASSYSRGGMNTEAFF.

The chain has TRBV9 and TRBJ2-7; possible D gene TRBD2, 5 bases. Looked up from germline, CDR1 is SGDLS and CDR2 is YYNGEE. V lost 4 bases, J lost 2 bases, and 10 bases lay in between. The CDR3 runs 13 residues. CDR3 in DNA: TGTGCCAGCAGCCCACCCGGGACCTACGAGCAGTACTTC. Amino acids: CASSPPGTYEQYF.

The CDR3 protein is CASRTRDWGQPQHF. The CDR3, as DNA: TGTGCCAGCCGAACCCGGGACTGGGGGCAGCCCCAGCATTTT. The chain couples TRBV2 to TRBJ1-5; weak D call: TRBD1 (5 bases). Trimming removed 8 bases from V and 7 bases from J, with 18 bases in between. CDR3 length: 14 amino acids. Germline V gives CDR1 SNHLY, CDR2 FYNNEI. The full variable domain, with the rest looked up from reference TRBV2 and TRBJ1-5, is EPEVTQTPSHQVTQMGQEVILRCVPISNHLYFYWYRQILGQKVEFLVSFYNNEISEKSEIFDDQFSVERPDGSNFTLKIRSTKLEDSAMYFCASRTRDWGQPQHFGDGTRLSIL.

V usage is TRBV14 and J usage is TRBJ2-2, with D perhaps matching TRBD1 (6 bases). From germline, CDR1 is SGHDN and CDR2 FVKESK. The CDR3 has 14 amino acids. Trimming cost V 4 bases and J 1 base, with 7 bases left between them. For the CDR3, the DNA is TGTGCCAGCAGCCCGACAGGGAACACCGGGGAGCTGTTTTTT. Encoded protein: CASSPTGNTGELFF.